The 11 T cell receptor beta chains given below trace back to one sample, sequenced in a study of vaccination effects on CD4 cells after COVID-19 (dated by TCRdb to 2022 to 2024). Libraries were prepared through the immunoSEQ multiplex PCR assay. The source is immuneACCESS, and TCRdb retained only in-frame sequences with V and J called. Part of the clones is not carried over; for the studies checked, unresolved V genes explain less than half of this, and the remainder is unexplained. This sample is represented by 25,000 to 30,000 clones; around 67% of them were singletons. The top ten clones comprise roughly a tenth of the sample. Their antigens remain unidentified. The ViraFEST assay stimulated PBMC with viral peptide pools and then used TCR sequencing to identify antigen-specific CD4+ T cell clonotypes by expansion. After more than 9 days of culture, CD4+ T cells were isolated with the EasySep CD4+ T cell isolation kit. Each participant received two doses of an mRNA SARS-CoV-2 vaccine, either BNT162b2 or mRNA-1273.

The sample here was CD4+ T cells from PBMCs cultured with HCoV-NL63 spike peptides, taken after COVID-19 vaccination. Reading the label with the study, this specimen's cell subset or site is: HCoV-NL63 spike overlapping peptide pool stimulation. These receptors originate from a human donor who received a COVID-19 vaccine.

V gene TRBV5-1 combines with J gene TRBJ2-2, with D maybe TRBD1 (5 bases). The CDR3 runs to 15 residues. The germline V gene has CDR1 SGHRS and CDR2 YFSETQ. The germline V and J ends were trimmed by 4 bases and 0 bases, with 10 bases remaining between them. The CDR3 DNA follows: TGCGCCAGCAGCGTCACCAGGGCGAACACCGGGGAGCTGTTTTTT. It is translated as CASSVTRANTGELFF. Variable domain in full (rest from reference TRBV5-1 and TRBJ2-2): KAGVTQTPRYLIKTRGQQVTLSCSPISGHRSVSWYQQTPGQGLQFLFEYFSETQRNKGNFPGRFSGRQFSNSRSEMNVSTLELGDSALYLCASSVTRANTGELFFGEGSRLTVL.

J is TRBJ2-5 and V is TRBV5-1; a weak D match, TRBD1 (6 bases). The CDR3 loop spans 14 amino acids. V shed 0 bases and J shed 2 bases, with 8 bases lying between them. Germline loops: CDR1 SGHRS, CDR2 YFSETQ. DNA of the CDR3: TGCGCCAGCAGCTTGGTCGGACAGCAAGAGACCCAGTACTTC. Amino acids: CASSLVGQQETQYF.

The V call is TRBV3-1 (or the pseudogene TRBV3-2), the J call TRBJ2-5; 7 bases agree with TRBD2. Germline V CDR1 and CDR2: LGHDT, YNNKEL (reference sequence). V lost 3 bases to trimming and J lost 2 bases; unmatched junction nucleotides: 6. The CDR3 covers 15 residues. CDR3 region: CASSQVSGVQETQYF. The CDR3 DNA reads TGTGCCAGCAGCCAGGTCAGCGGGGTTCAAGAGACCCAGTACTTC.

The genes are TRBV3-1 (or the pseudogene TRBV3-2) and TRBJ1-1; D gene uncertain. The germline CDR1 and CDR2 sequences are LGHDT and YNNKEL (reference sequence). CDR3 length: 12 amino acids. V lost 4 bases and J lost 7, with 10 bases in between. The CDR3 is CASSPSGVEAFF. For the CDR3, the DNA is TGTGCCAGCAGCCCCTCCGGGGTTGAAGCTTTCTTT.

J is TRBJ2-7 and V is TRBV6-5, with D tentatively TRBD1 (5 bases). Trimming took off 2 bases at V and 1 base at J, with 6 bases between the two ends. The CDR3 loop spans 13 amino acids. Germline V lookup: CDR1 MNHEY, CDR2 SVGAGI. CDR3 amino acids: CASSYRQSYEQYF. The CDR3 bases are TGTGCCAGCAGTTACAGACAGTCCTACGAGCAGTACTTC.

This clone was detected a few times. The CDR3 here is CASSSQRNTGELFF. Here the CDR3 DNA reads TGCGCCAGCAGTTCTCAGCGGAACACCGGGGAGCTGTTTTTT. The chain joins TRBV5-1 to TRBJ2-2; no definite D call. Per germline, CDR1 SGHRS and CDR2 YFSETQ. The CDR3 runs to 14 residues. V dropped 5 bases and J dropped 1 base, with 9 bases sitting between them.

The rearrangement links TRBV3-1 (or the pseudogene TRBV3-2) to TRBJ1-2, with no clear D. CDR3 length: 16 residues. Germline-derived CDR1 and CDR2 are LGHDT and YNNKEL (reference sequence). V dropped 0 bases and J dropped 0 bases, with 11 bases sitting between them. The CDR3 spells CASSQDSGRPNYGYTF. CDR3 nucleotides: TGTGCCAGCAGCCAAGATAGTGGACGACCTAACTATGGCTACACCTTC.

V is TRBV4-1 and J is TRBJ1-5; D ambiguous. Deletions cut 1 base from V and 6 bases from J, with 13 bases between. The germline CDR1 and CDR2 sequences are MGHRA and YSYEKL. The CDR3 is 15 amino acids. As DNA, the CDR3 is TGCGCCAGCAGCCAAGGAGAGGCGGGGTTTCAGCCCCAGCATTTT. Amino acids: CASSQGEAGFQPQHF.

V gene TRBV12-3 or TRBV12-4 combines with J gene TRBJ2-5, with D perhaps being TRBD1 or TRBD2 (5 bases each). CDR3 length: 13 amino acids. V shed 3 bases and J shed 5 bases, with 10 bases lying between them. DNA of the CDR3: TGTGCCAGCAGTTTCGTGGGACCGGAGACCCAGTACTTC. Translating it yields CASSFVGPETQYF.

The V and J genes are TRBV10-3 and TRBJ1-1, with 11 bases matching TRBD1. Germline V lookup: CDR1 ENHRY, CDR2 SYGVKD. This CDR3 is built from 16 residues. V trimming: 0 bases; J trimming: 2 bases; junction bases outside the gene matches: 2. The chain's CDR3 is CAISESGTGGNTEAFF. Here the CDR3 DNA reads TGTGCCATCAGTGAGTCTGGGACAGGGGGAAACACTGAAGCTTTCTTT.

This clone appeared a single time. This chain links TRBV12-3 or TRBV12-4 with TRBJ2-1; D call uncertain. The CDR3 is made up of 13 amino acids. The germline V and J ends were trimmed by 6 bases and 10 bases, with 16 bases remaining between them. The CDR3 DNA is TGTGCCAGCAGGCCCATCCCAGCAGGCGAGCAGTTCTTC. Amino acid sequence: CASRPIPAGEQFF.